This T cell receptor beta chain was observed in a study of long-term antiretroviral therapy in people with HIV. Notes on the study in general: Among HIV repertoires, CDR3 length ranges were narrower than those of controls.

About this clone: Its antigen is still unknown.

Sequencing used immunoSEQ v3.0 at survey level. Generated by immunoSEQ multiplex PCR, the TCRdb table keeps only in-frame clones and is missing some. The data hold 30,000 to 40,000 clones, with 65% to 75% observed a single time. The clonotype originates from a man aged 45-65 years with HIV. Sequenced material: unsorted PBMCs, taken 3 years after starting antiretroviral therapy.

The CDR3 coding sequence is TGTGCCAGCAGTACAGGGGGAGAGACCCAGTACTTC. Translating it yields CASSTGGETQYF. The rearrangement links TRBV6-5 to TRBJ2-5; 8 bases agree with TRBD1. This CDR3 has 12 amino acids. V lost 5 bases, J lost 4 bases, and 0 bases stayed unmatched. Germline CDR1 reads MNHEY; CDR2 reads SVGAGI.